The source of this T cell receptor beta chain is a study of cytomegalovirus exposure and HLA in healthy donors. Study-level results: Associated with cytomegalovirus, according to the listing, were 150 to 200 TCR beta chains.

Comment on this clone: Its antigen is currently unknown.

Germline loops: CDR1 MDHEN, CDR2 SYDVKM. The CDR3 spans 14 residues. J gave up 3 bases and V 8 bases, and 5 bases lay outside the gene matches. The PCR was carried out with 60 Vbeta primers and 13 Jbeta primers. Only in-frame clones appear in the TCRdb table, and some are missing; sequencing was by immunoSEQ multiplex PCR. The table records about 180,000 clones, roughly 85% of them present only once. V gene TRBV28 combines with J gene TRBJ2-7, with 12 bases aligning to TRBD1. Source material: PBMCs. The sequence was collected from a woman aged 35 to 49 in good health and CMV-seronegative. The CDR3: CASCGTGGFYEQYF. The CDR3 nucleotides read TGTGCCAGCTGTGGGACAGGGGGCTTCTACGAGCAGTACTTC.